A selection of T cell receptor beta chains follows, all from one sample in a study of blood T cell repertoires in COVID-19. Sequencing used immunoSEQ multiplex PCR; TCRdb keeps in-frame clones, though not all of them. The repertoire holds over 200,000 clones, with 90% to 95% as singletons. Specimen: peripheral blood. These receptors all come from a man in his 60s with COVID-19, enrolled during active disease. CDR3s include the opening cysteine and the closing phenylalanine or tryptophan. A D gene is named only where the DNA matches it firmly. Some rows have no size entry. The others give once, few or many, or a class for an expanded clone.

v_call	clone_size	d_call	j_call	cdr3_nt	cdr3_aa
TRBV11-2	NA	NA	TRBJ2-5	TGTGCCAGCAGCTCCCAGGGGTCGGAGACCCAGTACTTC	CASSSQGSETQYF
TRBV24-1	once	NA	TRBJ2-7	TGTGCCACCAGTGACTCCAGGGGTCTCACCTACGAGCAGTACTTC	CATSDSRGLTYEQYF
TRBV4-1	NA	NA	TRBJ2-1	TGCGCCAGCAGCCGCAGTAGCGGTGACAATGAGCAGTTCTTC	CASSRSSGDNEQFF
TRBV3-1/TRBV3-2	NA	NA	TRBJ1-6	TGTGCCAGCAGCCAAATCGGAGCGGGCACTAGCACCCTCCACTTT	CASSQIGAGTSTLHF
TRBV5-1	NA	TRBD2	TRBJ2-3	TGCGCCAGCAGCTTAAGCAGCGGGGGCCCAGATACGCAGTATTTT	CASSLSSGGPDTQYF
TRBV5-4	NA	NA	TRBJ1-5	TGTGCCAGCAGCTTGGATGGGGGGGACGGTTATCAGCCCCAGCATTTT	CASSLDGGDGYQPQHF
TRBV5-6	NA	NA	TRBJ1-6	TGTGCCAGCAGCTTGAACAGAAATAATTCACCCCTCCACTTT	CASSLNRNNSPLHF
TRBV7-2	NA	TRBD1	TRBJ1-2	TGTGCCAGCAGCTCACAGGGGTCAACTAACTATGGCTACACCTTC	CASSSQGSTNYGYTF
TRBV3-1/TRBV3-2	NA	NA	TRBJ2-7	TGTGCCAGCAGTGCCGCCCAGGTAGGCTACGAGCAGTACTTC	CASSAAQVGYEQYF
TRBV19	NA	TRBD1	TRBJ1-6	TGTGCCAGTAGCCCTCCGGGACAGGCAAATTCACCCCTCCACTTT	CASSPPGQANSPLHF
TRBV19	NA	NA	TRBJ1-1	TGTGCCAGTAGTACGAAACAGGGTGGTACTGAAGCTTTCTTT	CASSTKQGGTEAFF
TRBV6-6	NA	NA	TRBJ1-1	TGTGCCAGCACCCCTAGTCTTGAAGCTTTCTTT	CASTPSLEAFF
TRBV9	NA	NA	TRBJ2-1	TGTGCCAGCAGCATCGGGATATACAATGAGCAGTTCTTC	CASSIGIYNEQFF
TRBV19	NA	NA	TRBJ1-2	TGTGCCAGTAGTACCCACGTGGGGGCCTCTAACTATGGCTACACCTTC	CASSTHVGASNYGYTF
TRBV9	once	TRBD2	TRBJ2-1	TGTGCCAGCAGCGTAGGCGCGGGGGACTACAATGAGCAGTTCTTC	CASSVGAGDYNEQFF
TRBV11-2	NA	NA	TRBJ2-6	TGTGCCAGCAGCTTAGCGGAGGTGGCTGGGGCCAACGTCCTGACTTTC	CASSLAEVAGANVLTF
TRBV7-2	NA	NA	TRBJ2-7	TGTGCCAGCAGCTTAGACACCTACGAGCAGTACTTC	CASSLDTYEQYF
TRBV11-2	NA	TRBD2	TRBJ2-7	TGTGCCAGCAGCTTAGATACGTCCCAGCGGGGACCGTACGAGCAGTACTTC	CASSLDTSQRGPYEQYF
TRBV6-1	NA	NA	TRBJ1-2	TGTGCCAGCAGTGAAGGGACAGTTAACTATGGCTACACCTTC	CASSEGTVNYGYTF
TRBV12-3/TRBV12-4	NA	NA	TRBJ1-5	TGTGCCAGCAGTACGGGGAGAAATCAGCCCCAGCATTTT	CASSTGRNQPQHF
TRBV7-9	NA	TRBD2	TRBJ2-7	TGTGCCAGCAGCTCGCCGGGACTAGCGGGGAGCCCCTACGAGCAGTACTTC	CASSSPGLAGSPYEQYF
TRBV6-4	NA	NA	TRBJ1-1	TGTGCCAGCAGTGCCGGGGGGTCAAACACTGAAGCTTTCTTT	CASSAGGSNTEAFF
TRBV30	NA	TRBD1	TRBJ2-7	TGTGCCTGGGCGGGGAAGGACAGGGGTCCCTACGAGCAGTACTTC	CAWAGKDRGPYEQYF
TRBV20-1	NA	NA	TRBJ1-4	TGCAGTGCTAGTGGTTGGGCAGTCTCGCCAGGGGAACTGTTTTTT	CSASGWAVSPGELFF
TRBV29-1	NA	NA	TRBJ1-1	TGCAGCGTTGAGGGCCACTTAAACACTGAAGCTTTCTTT	CSVEGHLNTEAFF
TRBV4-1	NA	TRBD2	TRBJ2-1	TGCGCCAGCAGCCAAGACCCTAGCGGGAGGGATGAGCAGTTCTTC	CASSQDPSGRDEQFF